Reported below is one T cell receptor (beta chain). Its antigen is unidentified. The germline gives CDR1 MNHNS, CDR2 SASEGT. V lost 4 bases and J 3 bases, leaving 11 bases between the germline ends. There are 14 residues in the CDR3. The source of the sample is a study of T cell repertoires in cytomegalovirus infection. Overall study context: The authors used CMV epitopes that were HLA-C-restricted (recently identified) and HLA-B-restricted (well studied). Both a matching HLA type and CMV infection were indicated by public TCR beta signatures. Whole-study results and caveats: Across the ex vivo response, the dominant clonotypes were HLA-C-restricted CMV-specific TCR beta clonotypes. Cumulative frequency of public TCR beta families picked out carriers of CMV plus the relevant HLA.

TCRdb called the reads again in MiXCR, with one record for every CDR3 protein. The table lists about 740,000 distinct CDR3 sequences, around 32% of them singletons. The sequences come from cultured PBMCs, collected from culture after CMV antigen stimulation. The receptor was derived from a human donor in good health (CMV status not recorded). Some clones in this sample may be carry-over from other donors' samples. The J gene is TRBJ2-3, the V gene TRBV6-1; tentative D call: TRBD2 (5 bases). CDR3 loop: CASSAGISTDTQYF. The CDR3, as DNA: TGTGCCAGCAGTGCGGGAATCTCTACAGATACGCAGTATTTT.